One sample yielded the 8 T cell receptor beta chains listed below, sequenced in a study of OX40 agonist ivuxolimab in advanced cancers. Sequencing was performed with immunoSEQ multiplex PCR; in TCRdb, only in-frame clones are kept and a portion is missing. The sample comprises about 50,000 clones, 85% to 90% of which are singletons, and 0.75% to 0.9% rests with the top ten. The material was CD4+ or CD8+ T cells sorted from blood, obtained in a trial of the OX40 agonist ivuxolimab. The receptors shown here come from an adult with an advanced solid tumor such as melanoma, head and neck, liver or kidney cancer.

V and J are TRBV27 and TRBJ2-7; 11 positions match TRBD2. The length of the CDR3 is 16 residues. CDR1 is MNHEY and CDR2 is SMNVEV in the germline V gene (reference sequence). The V and J ends lost 2 bases and 2 bases, in that order; junction bases with no gene match: 5. In DNA, the CDR3 is TGTGCCAGCAGTTTACGACCGGGACTAGCGGCCTACGAGCAGTACTTC. It yields the protein CASSLRPGLAAYEQYF.

The V call is TRBV21-1, the J call TRBJ2-5; the D segment call TRBD1 is taken from the table without a DNA check. TRBV21-1 is a documented pseudogene. This CDR3 region has 15 residues. CDR3 loop: CASSKRQGARETQYF. CDR3 coding DNA: TGTGCCAGCAGCAAACGACAGGGGGCTCGAGAGACCCAGTACTTC.

J is TRBJ2-1 and V is TRBV7-3; D unresolved. With 5 bases removed from V and 2 bases from J, the gap between germline ends came to 16 bases. Germline CDR1 is SGHTA and CDR2 is FQGTGA. The CDR3 length is 16 residues. The CDR3 here is CASSASSHGAYNEQFF. The DNA for the CDR3 is TGTGCCAGCAGCGCGTCATCCCATGGCGCCTACAATGAGCAGTTCTTC.

The chain joins TRBV7-2 to TRBJ2-2; D unclear. This CDR3 is 15 amino acids long. Germline lookup yields CDR1 SGHTA and CDR2 FQGNSA. V lost 5 bases and J 2 bases, leaving 12 bases between the germline ends. The CDR3 sequence is CASSLQTSNTGELFF. DNA of the CDR3: TGTGCCAGCAGCCTACAAACCTCTAACACCGGGGAGCTGTTTTTT.

The V and J genes are TRBV6-6 and TRBJ1-1, with D possibly TRBD1 on 5 matching bases. The CDR3 contains 16 residues. Trimming cost V 6 bases and J 0 bases, with 17 bases left between them. From germline, CDR1 is MNHNY and CDR2 SVGAGI (reference sequence). CDR3 coding DNA: TGTGCCAGCAGCCATAGACAGAACCTAATGAACACTGAAGCTTTCTTT. Its protein product is CASSHRQNLMNTEAFF.

V usage is TRBV6-1 and J usage is TRBJ1-3, with a possible D match to TRBD1 (5 bases). V was clipped by 4 bases and J by 0 bases, with 13 bases between them. Germline V gene lookup returns CDR1 MNHNS and CDR2 SASEGT. This CDR3 has 16 residues. DNA of the CDR3: TGTGCCAGCAGTGGACAGATATCGCGCTCTGGAAACACCATATATTTT. This codes for CASSGQISRSGNTIYF.

The rearrangement uses TRBV5-1 and TRBJ1-2; tentative D call: TRBD1 (6 bases). The CDR3 is made up of 14 amino acids. Between the trimmed V and J ends, which lost 0 bases and 3 bases, there was a span of 9 bases. Germline CDR1 SGHRS, CDR2 YFSETQ. Here the CDR3 DNA reads TGCGCCAGCAGCTTGGACAGGGAGTACTATGGCTACACCTTC. Residues: CASSLDREYYGYTF.

V and J are TRBV25-1 and TRBJ1-2; the match to TRBD1 covers 10 bases. Germline CDR1 is MGHDK and CDR2 is SYGVNS. V trimming: 7 bases; J trimming: 4 bases; junction bases outside the gene matches: 6. The CDR3 has 14 residues. The CDR3 loop is CASTGQGIFYGYTF. CDR3 bases: TGTGCCAGCACGGGACAGGGGATTTTCTATGGCTACACCTTC.